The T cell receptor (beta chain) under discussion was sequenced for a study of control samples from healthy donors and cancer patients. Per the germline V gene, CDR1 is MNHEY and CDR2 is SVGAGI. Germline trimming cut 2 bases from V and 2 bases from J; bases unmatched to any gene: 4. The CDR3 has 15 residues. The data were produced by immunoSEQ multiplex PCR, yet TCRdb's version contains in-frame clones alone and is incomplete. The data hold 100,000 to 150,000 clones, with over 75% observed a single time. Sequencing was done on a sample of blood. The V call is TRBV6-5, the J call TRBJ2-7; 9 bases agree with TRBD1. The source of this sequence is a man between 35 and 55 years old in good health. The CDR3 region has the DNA TGTGCCAGCAGTTACAGGGGACAGGGAACCTACGAGCAGTACTTC. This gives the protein CASSYRGQGTYEQYF.